Sequencing of this T cell receptor beta chain was carried out in a study of blood T cell repertoires in COVID-19. Study at large: In each case, the material was cDNA or gDNA derived from T cells, B-cell-depleted T cells, or PBMCs.

As handled by the study authors: Amplifying reference gene primers gave estimates of nucleated cell counts. Sequencing used immunoSEQ multiplex PCR; TCRdb keeps in-frame clones, though not all of them. The D gene and trimming were derived from the DNA, and the V and J assignments and clone size from that table. The data contain fewer than 40,000 clones, roughly 90% of them singletons. The CDR3 runs to 15 residues. The germline gives CDR1 KGHSH, CDR2 LQKENI. Trimming removed 1 base from V and 8 bases from J; junction bases left unmatched: 10. The clonotype was recovered from a human donor in a cohort sampled during active COVID-19. This rearrangement joins TRBV18 to TRBJ1-2; the match to TRBD1 covers 7 bases. The material sequenced was peripheral blood. The CDR3 bases are TGTGCCAGCTCACCACTCCAACAGGGGAATCAAGGCTACACCTTC. This encodes CASSPLQQGNQGYTF.